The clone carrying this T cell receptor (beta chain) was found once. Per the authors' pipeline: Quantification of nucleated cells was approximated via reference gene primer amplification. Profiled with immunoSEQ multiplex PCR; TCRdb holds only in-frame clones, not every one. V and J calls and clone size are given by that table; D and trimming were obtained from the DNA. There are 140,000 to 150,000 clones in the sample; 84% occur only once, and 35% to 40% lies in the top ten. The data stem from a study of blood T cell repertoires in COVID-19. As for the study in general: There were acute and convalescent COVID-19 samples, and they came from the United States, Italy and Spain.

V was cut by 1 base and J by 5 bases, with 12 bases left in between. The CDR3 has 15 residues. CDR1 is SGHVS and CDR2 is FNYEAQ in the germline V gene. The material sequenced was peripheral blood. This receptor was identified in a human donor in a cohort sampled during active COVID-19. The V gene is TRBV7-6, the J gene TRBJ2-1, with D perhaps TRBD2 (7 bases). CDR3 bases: TGTGCCAGCAGCTTAGGAGGGGGGGGTCACAATGAGCAGTTCTTC. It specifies CASSLGGGGHNEQFF.